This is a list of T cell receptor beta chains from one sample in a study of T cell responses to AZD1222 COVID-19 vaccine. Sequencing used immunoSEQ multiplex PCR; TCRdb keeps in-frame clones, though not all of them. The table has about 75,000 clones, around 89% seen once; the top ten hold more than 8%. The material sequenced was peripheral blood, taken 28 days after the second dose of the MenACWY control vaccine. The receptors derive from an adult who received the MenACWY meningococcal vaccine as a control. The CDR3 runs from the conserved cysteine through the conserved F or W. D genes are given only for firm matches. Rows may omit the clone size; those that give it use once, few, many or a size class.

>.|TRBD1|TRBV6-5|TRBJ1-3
TGTGCCAGCAGCACACGGACAGGGACGGCAGACACCATATATTTT
CASSTRTGTADTIYF
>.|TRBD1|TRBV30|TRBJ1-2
TGTGCCTGGAGTGTAGGCAGGGGGAACTATGGCTACACCTTC
CAWSVGRGNYGYTF
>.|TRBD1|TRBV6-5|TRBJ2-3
TGTGCCAGCAGTTTGGCAGGGGGCACTGGAGATACGCAGTATTTT
CASSLAGGTGDTQYF
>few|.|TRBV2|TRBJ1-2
TGTGCCAGCAGGAGCCGGGTTATGAATTCTTATGGCTACACCTTC
CASRSRVMNSYGYTF
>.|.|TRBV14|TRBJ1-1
TGTGCCAGCAGCCCCATTTGGTTGGAGGGCAGGGGTGTTTGGGACACTGAAGCTTTCTTT
CASSPIWLEGRGVWDTEAFF
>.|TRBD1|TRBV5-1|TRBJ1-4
TGCGCCAGCAGCTCGAACACGGGACAGAAGAATGAAAAACTGTTTTTT
CASSSNTGQKNEKLFF
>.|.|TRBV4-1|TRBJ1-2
TGCGCCAGCAGCCAAGACCCACATGAGGCTAACTATGGCTACACCTTC
CASSQDPHEANYGYTF
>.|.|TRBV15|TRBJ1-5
TGTGCCACCAGCAGAGATTGGGGCAGGGATCAGTGGGGCAATCAGCCCCAGCATTTT
CATSRDWGRDQWGNQPQHF
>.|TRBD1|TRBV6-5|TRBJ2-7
TGTGCCAGCAGCCGTGGACAGGGGTCCTCCTACGAGCAGTACTTC
CASSRGQGSSYEQYF
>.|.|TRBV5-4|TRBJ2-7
TGTGCCAGCAGCCCTGGCGGGGACAAGTACGAGCAGTACTTC
CASSPGGDKYEQYF
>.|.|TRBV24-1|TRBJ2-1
TGTGCCACCAGTGATGTAAAAAATGAGCAGTTCTTC
CATSDVKNEQFF
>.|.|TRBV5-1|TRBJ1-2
TGCGCCAGCTCAATACAGACCGGGAGTAACTATGGCTACACCTTC
CASSIQTGSNYGYTF
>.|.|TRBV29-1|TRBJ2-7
TGCAGCGTTGGAGGCTACGAGCAGTACTTC
CSVGGYEQYF
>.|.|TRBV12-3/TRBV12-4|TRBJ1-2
TGTGCCAGCAGAGTGTTTTATGGCTACACCTTC
CASRVFYGYTF
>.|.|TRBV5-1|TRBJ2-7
TGCGCCAGCAGCTTGGCTACCACCAGCATTCCCTACGAGCAGTACTTC
CASSLATTSIPYEQYF
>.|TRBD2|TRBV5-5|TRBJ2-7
TGTGCCAGCAGCCATTGGACTAGCGGGGGATCCTACGAGCAGTACTTC
CASSHWTSGGSYEQYF
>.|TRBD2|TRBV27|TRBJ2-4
TGTGCCAGCGTCTCCCTGGCCAGCGGGGCTGGGAACATTCAGTACTTC
CASVSLASGAGNIQYF
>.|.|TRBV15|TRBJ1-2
TGTGCCACCAGCAGAGCGGGGGGTGAAGGGGTCTATGGCTACACCTTC
CATSRAGGEGVYGYTF
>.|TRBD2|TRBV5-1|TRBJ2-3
TGCGCCAGCAGCCAATCCCCTAGCGGGGGCCTCACAGATACGCAGTATTTT
CASSQSPSGGLTDTQYF
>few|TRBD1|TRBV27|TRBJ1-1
TGTGCCAGCAGTTTCCAGGGGGAAGGGTCTGAAGCTTTCTTT
CASSFQGEGSEAFF
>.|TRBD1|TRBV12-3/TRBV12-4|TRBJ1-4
TGTGCCAGCAGTTTAAACAGGGGTGAAAAACTGTTTTTT
CASSLNRGEKLFF
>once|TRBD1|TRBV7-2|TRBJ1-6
TGTGCCAGCAGCTTTAAAGGGGGCGCCAGGAATTCACCCCTCCACTTT
CASSFKGGARNSPLHF
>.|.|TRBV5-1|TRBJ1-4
TGCGCCAGCAGCTTGGAGTCCTGGGGGGAAAAACTGTTTTTT
CASSLESWGEKLFF
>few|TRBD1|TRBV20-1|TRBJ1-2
TGCAGTGCTAGTGGGGGACAGGGGGCACTAAACTATGGCTACACCTTC
CSASGGQGALNYGYTF